These T cell receptor beta chains were read from a single sample in a study of blood T cell repertoires in COVID-19. Measured with immunoSEQ multiplex PCR; TCRdb has only the in-frame clones, and not every one. This table holds 95,000 to 110,000 clones, roughly 84% found once. Sequenced input: peripheral blood. The receptors derive from a human donor in a cohort sampled during active COVID-19. CDR3s include the opening cysteine and the closing phenylalanine or tryptophan. The order of the fields is V gene, J gene, clone size, D gene, CDR3 DNA, CDR3 protein. The D gene is left open where the match is weak. Clone size is shown for a subset of rows, as once, few, many or a class of expanded clone.

TRBV5-1	TRBJ1-4	.	.	TGCGCCAGCAGCTTGGAAGGACAGAACTCTAATGAAAAACTGTTTTTT	CASSLEGQNSNEKLFF
TRBV4-3	TRBJ2-2	.	.	TGCGCCAGCAGCCAAGTCGCAGGCCAAAACACCGGGGAGCTGTTTTTT	CASSQVAGQNTGELFF
TRBV7-9	TRBJ1-1	.	.	TGTGCCAGCAGGCACAGAACCGGGACACCCACTGAAGCTTTCTTT	CASRHRTGTPTEAFF
TRBV5-1	TRBJ1-1	.	.	TGCGCCAGCAGCTATGACAGTAACACTGAAGCTTTCTTT	CASSYDSNTEAFF
TRBV7-2	TRBJ2-7	.	TRBD1	TGTGCCAGCAGCTTAGGTTTAGGGGGCGGCTACGAGCAGTACTTC	CASSLGLGGGYEQYF
TRBV2	TRBJ2-1	.	.	TGTGCCAGCAGTGAACAGGATTGGAATGAGCAGTTCTTC	CASSEQDWNEQFF
TRBV5-6	TRBJ1-4	.	.	TGTGCCAGCAGCAGTCAGACCGGACACTGGGGTGAAAAACTGTTTTTT	CASSSQTGHWGEKLFF
TRBV6-4	TRBJ2-3	.	TRBD1	TGTGCCAGCAGTGGGACAGGGGGGACAGATACGCAGTATTTT	CASSGTGGTDTQYF
TRBV6-2/TRBV6-3	TRBJ2-3	once	.	TGTGCCAGCAGTTGGGGTGGCTCGCAGGGCTCAGATACGCAGTATTTT	CASSWGGSQGSDTQYF
TRBV7-2	TRBJ2-4	.	.	TGTGCCAGCAGCTTAGTGGGACAACTAAACATTCAGTACTTC	CASSLVGQLNIQYF
TRBV3-1/TRBV3-2	TRBJ2-1	.	.	TGTGCCAGCAGCCAAGTTGGTGTGGCTGGCAATGAGCAGTTCTTC	CASSQVGVAGNEQFF